The 22 T cell receptor beta chains below come from one sample, sequenced in a study of beta chain features in type 1 diabetes. Study conclusions and caveats: In all four CD4+ subsets, TCRB CDR3 length was significantly, moderately reduced in type 1 diabetes.

No cognate antigen is known for these TCRs. The whole isolated RNA underwent reverse transcription, so sequencing captured expressed TCRB transcripts. Here immunoSEQ multiplex PCR was the method, and the copy in TCRdb shows in-frame clones only, minus some. This repertoire shows 630,000 or so clones, over 11% found once; its top ten account for 0.03% to 0.04%. The specimen was naive CD4+ T cells from blood. Every receptor here comes from a man between 18 and 29 years old with type 1 diabetes.

The CDR3 sequence: CASSLGSGSYEQYF. As DNA, the CDR3 is TGTGCCAGCAGCTTAGGCAGCGGCTCCTACGAGCAGTACTTC. The gene calls are TRBV7-6 and TRBJ2-7; maybe TRBD2 (5 bases). This CDR3 is built from 14 residues. V was shortened by 1 base and J by 0 bases, with 7 bases between the two germline ends. Per germline, CDR1 SGHVS and CDR2 FNYEAQ.

The chain recombines TRBV7-2 with TRBJ2-7; possibly TRBD2 for D (7 bases). The germline V gene encodes CDR1 SGHTA and CDR2 FQGNSA. Trimming left V 5 bases short and J 6 bases short, with 17 bases between. The CDR3 totals 14 residues. CDR3 DNA: TGTGCCAGCAGCCCCACTGGGGGGGCGAGCGAGCAGTACTTC. Protein product: CASSPTGGASEQYF.

This clone was observed a few times. This chain uses TRBV15 with TRBJ2-7, with D possibly called TRBD1 or TRBD2 (5 bases each). Between the trimmed V and J ends, which lost 1 base and 3 bases, there was a span of 13 bases. The CDR3 totals 15 residues. The germline CDR1 and CDR2 sequences are LNHNV and YYDKDF (reference sequence). For the CDR3, the DNA is TGTGCCACCAGCAGAGTTGGGGCAGAGGGCTACGAGCAGTACTTC. Translating gives CATSRVGAEGYEQYF. The variable domain in full, with the rest retrieved from reference TRBV15 and TRBJ2-7, is DAMVIQNPRYQVTQFGKPVTLSCSQTLNHNVMYWYQQKSSQAPKLLFHYYDKDFNNEADTPDNFQSRRPNTSFCFLDIRSPGLGDTAMYLCATSRVGAEGYEQYFGPGTRLTVT.

This clone was recorded a few times. This chain links TRBV7-2 with TRBJ2-1; 7 positions match TRBD2. V dropped 6 bases and J dropped 0; count of bases not matched to a gene: 5. This CDR3 spans 15 amino acids. CDR1 and CDR2 from the germline V gene are SGHTA and FQGNSA. CDR3 sequence: CASRSSGSSYNEQFF. In DNA form, the CDR3 reads TGTGCCAGCAGGTCTAGCGGAAGCTCCTACAATGAGCAGTTCTTC.

The table lists this clone with a few counts. V is TRBV14 and J is TRBJ2-1, with D possibly TRBD1 on 6 matching bases. The CDR3 length is 14 residues. Germline V gene lookup returns CDR1 SGHDN and CDR2 FVKESK. The V and J ends lost 4 bases and 7 bases respectively, with 14 bases between them. CDR3 coding DNA: TGTGCCAGCAGCCCGCTAGGCAGGGGAAATGAGCAGTTCTTC. Translated, it gives CASSPLGRGNEQFF.

This rearrangement joins TRBV7-6 to TRBJ1-3; D perhaps matches TRBD1 (5 bases). The germline V and J ends were trimmed by 0 bases and 2 bases, with 8 bases remaining between them. The CDR3 loop spans 15 amino acids. Per the germline V gene, CDR1 is SGHVS and CDR2 is FNYEAQ. The CDR3 nucleotides read TGTGCCAGCAGCTTAGCAGGGGCGGCTGGAAACACCATATATTTT. It encodes CASSLAGAAGNTIYF.

This clone was picked up a small number of times. Written as DNA, the CDR3 is TGTGCCAGCAGTTCTCTTCCAGCGGGAGTTGTTAATGAGCAGTTCTTC. Translated: CASSSLPAGVVNEQFF. The J gene is TRBJ2-1, the V gene TRBV28; 8 nucleotides agree with TRBD2. V shed 4 bases and J 7 bases; nucleotides not matched to a gene: 12. The CDR3 consists of 16 residues. Germline loops: CDR1 MDHEN, CDR2 SYDVKM.

The chain uses TRBV30 and TRBJ2-1; D is unresolved. V dropped 4 bases and J dropped 0 bases, with 4 bases sitting between them. This CDR3 contains 12 residues. Germline CDR1 is GTSNPN and CDR2 is SVGIG (reference sequence). CDR3 protein: CAWTVSYNEQFF. In DNA form, the CDR3 reads TGTGCCTGGACAGTCTCCTACAATGAGCAGTTCTTC. The variable domain in full, completed from reference TRBV30 and TRBJ2-1, reads SQTIHQWPATLVQPVGSPLSLECTVEGTSNPNLYWYRQAAGRGLQLLFYSVGIGQISSEVPQNLSASRPQDRQFILSSKKLLLSDSGFYLCAWTVSYNEQFFGPGTRLTVL.

V usage is TRBV7-2 and J usage is TRBJ2-5, with 13 bases lining up with TRBD2. In germline, CDR1 is SGHTA, CDR2 FQGNSA. V dropped 5 bases and J dropped 4; count of bases not matched to a gene: 7. This CDR3 is 16 amino acids long. CDR3 DNA sequence: TGTGCCAGCAGCGCGACTAGCGGGGGGCGAACAGAGACCCAGTACTTC. It yields the protein CASSATSGGRTETQYF.

In this sample, this clone turned up a few times. The chain employs TRBV7-2 and TRBJ2-1; 11 bases are shared with TRBD2. This CDR3 region has 15 residues. The V segment lost 5 bases and the J segment 6 bases; nucleotides outside the gene matches: 6. The germline CDR1 and CDR2 sequences are SGHTA and FQGNSA. CDR3 region: CASSLTSGNINEQFF. The DNA of the CDR3 is TGTGCCAGCAGCCTGACTAGCGGGAACATCAATGAGCAGTTCTTC.

In this sample, this clone turned up a few times. The chain uses TRBV9 and TRBJ2-7; maybe TRBD1 (6 bases). The CDR3 loop spans 15 amino acids. Trimming removed 0 bases from V and 6 bases from J, with 16 bases in between. Germline V lookup: CDR1 SGDLS, CDR2 YYNGEE. The CDR3: CASSVAGRGFGEQYF. The CDR3 DNA reads TGTGCCAGCAGCGTAGCTGGCAGGGGCTTCGGCGAGCAGTACTTC. Full variable domain (remainder filled in from reference TRBV9 and TRBJ2-7): DSGVTQTPKHLITATGQRVTLRCSPRSGDLSVYWYQQSLDQGLQFLIQYYNGEERAKGNILERFSAQQFPDLHSELNLSSLELGDSALYFCASSVAGRGFGEQYFGPGTRLTVT.

CDR3 nucleotides: TGCGCCAGCAGCCCAGGGGTGGCAGATACGCAGTATTTT. Translated, it gives CASSPGVADTQYF. V usage is TRBV5-1 and J usage is TRBJ2-3; TRBD1 might be the D (6 bases). CDR3 length equals 13 residues. CDR1 and CDR2 (germline): SGHRS, YFSETQ. Between the trimmed V and J ends, which lost 4 bases and 4 bases, there was a span of 10 bases.

V is TRBV7-8 and J is TRBJ1-5; D is perhaps TRBD1 (5 bases). The CDR3 has 17 residues. Trimming took off 5 bases at V and 5 bases at J, with 22 bases between the two ends. Germline loops: CDR1 SGHVS, CDR2 FQNEAQ. The CDR3 loop is CASSPDTLGVRYQPQHF. CDR3 nucleotides: TGTGCCAGCAGCCCGGACACTCTCGGTGTACGGTATCAGCCCCAGCATTTT.

This clone was counted only a few times. The rearrangement joins TRBV28 to TRBJ1-2; D remains unclear. Trimming pared 3 bases from V and 8 bases from J, leaving 13 bases between. The CDR3 is made up of 13 amino acids. From germline, CDR1 is MDHEN and CDR2 SYDVKM. The chain's CDR3 is CASSFGGFYGYTF. In DNA, the CDR3 is TGTGCCAGCAGTTTCGGAGGGTTCTACGGCTACACCTTC.

This clone was counted only a few times. The V gene is TRBV2, the J gene TRBJ1-5; a possible D gene is TRBD1 (6 bases). This CDR3 comprises 15 residues. The germline V gene has CDR1 SNHLY and CDR2 FYNNEI. V was shortened by 7 bases and J by 6 bases, with 19 bases between the two germline ends. CDR3: CASKQGTSIIQPQHF. In nucleotides, the CDR3 is TGTGCCAGCAAACAGGGTACTTCAATTATTCAGCCCCAGCATTTT.

V gene TRBV4-1 combines with J gene TRBJ2-5; 8 nucleotides line up with TRBD1. CDR3 length equals 17 residues. With V trimmed by 1 base and J by 6 bases, 13 bases remained unmatched. Germline V lookup: CDR1 MGHRA, CDR2 YSYEKL. CDR3 nucleotide sequence: TGCGCCAGCAGCCAAGTAGTGACAGGGGCGGCTAAAAAGACCCAGTACTTC. Its protein product is CASSQVVTGAAKKTQYF.

This clone came up a few times. The V gene is TRBV30, the J gene TRBJ2-1, with D perhaps TRBD1 or TRBD2 (6 bases each). V lost 5 bases, J lost 6 bases, and 26 bases lay in between. CDR1 is GTSNPN, CDR2 SVGIG, per germline (reference sequence). CDR3 size: 17 residues. The CDR3 reads CAWDGLNSGALGNEQFF. The CDR3 bases are TGTGCCTGGGACGGACTTAACTCGGGGGCTCTCGGCAATGAGCAGTTCTTC.

In this sample, this clone turned up a few times. The genes are TRBV28 and TRBJ2-2, with 7 bases lining up with TRBD1. Germline CDR1 is MDHEN and CDR2 is SYDVKM. V was clipped by 6 bases and J by 4 bases; unmatched bases: 8. The CDR3 contains 15 residues. CDR3 bases: TGTGCCAGCAGCTTAGGAGCAGGGGGCACCGGGGAGCTGTTTTTT. Its translation is CASSLGAGGTGELFF.

This clone showed up just a few times. The chain recombines TRBV5-1 with TRBJ2-1; D call uncertain. Germline CDR1 SGHRS, CDR2 YFSETQ. Trimming removed 2 bases from V and 0 bases from J, with 12 bases in between. This CDR3 is built from 16 residues. The CDR3: CASSLLSVDSYNEQFF. CDR3 nucleotides: TGCGCCAGCAGCTTACTAAGCGTCGACTCCTACAATGAGCAGTTCTTC.

The chain carries TRBV10-2 and TRBJ1-6; D is undetermined. In germline, CDR1 is WSHSY, CDR2 SAAADI. Between the trimmed V and J ends, which lost 0 bases and 7 bases, there was a span of 7 bases. This CDR3 has 14 residues. CDR3 loop: CASSESIQNSPLHF. CDR3 in DNA: TGCGCCAGCAGTGAGTCCATACAGAATTCACCCCTCCACTTT.

This clone was detected a few times. This sequence joins TRBV5-1 and TRBJ2-1; 10 positions match TRBD2. CDR1 and CDR2 (germline): SGHRS, YFSETQ. The ends lost 0 bases at V and 6 bases at J; junction bases unmatched: 12. CDR3 length: 18 amino acids. The CDR3 DNA is TGCGCCAGCAGCTTGGAACGTTCTAGCGGGAGCCAAGGCAATGAGCAGTTCTTC. Translating gives CASSLERSSGSQGNEQFF.

The gene calls are TRBV30 and TRBJ1-2; D gene ambiguous. This CDR3 contains 10 residues. The germline gives CDR1 GTSNPN, CDR2 SVGIG (reference sequence). Between the trimmed V and J ends, which lost 7 bases and 3 bases, there was a span of 6 bases. The CDR3 is CALRDYGYTF. CDR3 DNA: TGTGCCTTGCGGGACTATGGCTACACCTTC.